A selection of T cell receptor beta chains follows, all from one sample in a study of technical replicates of blood from a handful of donors. Sequencing was performed with immunoSEQ multiplex PCR; in TCRdb, only in-frame clones are kept and a portion is missing. The repertoire has roughly 80,000 clones, roughly 94% of them found once; the top ten carry 0.38%. Sequenced: T cells isolated from PBMCs. Receptor source: a human donor in good health. Each CDR3 is given with its conserved first and last residue. The order of the fields is CDR3 DNA, CDR3 protein, clone size, CDR3 length, J gene, V gene, D gene. A D gene is named only where the DNA matches it firmly. Some rows have no size entry. The others give once, few or many, or a class for an expanded clone.

TGTGCCTGCAGGGATAACGAGCAGTACTTC | CACRDNEQYF | . | 10 | TRBJ2-7 | TRBV30 | .
TGTGCCAGCAGTGATCAAAATCAGCCCCAGCATTTT | CASSDQNQPQHF | . | 12 | TRBJ1-5 | TRBV2 | .
TGTGCCAGCAGCAATCGGGCGGGAGTCGGCTACAATGAGCAGTTCTTC | CASSNRAGVGYNEQFF | . | 16 | TRBJ2-1 | TRBV11-3 | TRBD2
TGTGCCAGCAGTTACAACCGCTATAACACCGGGGAGCTGTTTTTT | CASSYNRYNTGELFF | . | 15 | TRBJ2-2 | TRBV6-5 | .
TGTGCCAGCCGGGGGGGAACTGAAGCTTTCTTT | CASRGGTEAFF | . | 11 | TRBJ1-1 | TRBV6-5 | .
TGTGCCAGCAGCCAAGAACTACAATACGAGAGACTAGCGGGATTGTTCACCGGGGAGCTGTTTTTT | CASSQELQYERLAGLFTGELFF | once | 22 | TRBJ2-2 | TRBV14 | TRBD2
TGCAGCGTTGAGGTTACGGGGGATAAATACAATGAGCAGTTCTTC | CSVEVTGDKYNEQFF | . | 15 | TRBJ2-1 | TRBV29-1 | .
TGTGCCAGCAGCGGGGGACTTTCCTACGAGCAGTACTTC | CASSGGLSYEQYF | . | 13 | TRBJ2-7 | TRBV7-6 | .
TGTGCCAGCAGCTGGGACAGTGGGACTGAAGCTTTCTTT | CASSWDSGTEAFF | once | 13 | TRBJ1-1 | TRBV14 | TRBD1
TGCGCCAGCAGCCAAGTAACGGGATACAACACCGGGGAGCTGTTTTTT | CASSQVTGYNTGELFF | . | 16 | TRBJ2-2 | TRBV4-1 | .
TGTGCCAGCTACTTTTCAGGAACTGAAGCTTTCTTT | CASYFSGTEAFF | once | 12 | TRBJ1-1 | TRBV28 | .
TGTGCCAGCAACCAGGGTTCTAGCGACGAGCAGTACTTC | CASNQGSSDEQYF | . | 13 | TRBJ2-7 | TRBV9 | .
TGTGCCAGCACCCTGGGGCTAGCGGGAGAAAGAGGCGAGCAGTACTTC | CASTLGLAGERGEQYF | . | 16 | TRBJ2-7 | TRBV28 | TRBD2
TGTGCCAGCAGCTTTCCGGGACACACTTCCCACCAAGAGACCCAGTACTTC | CASSFPGHTSHQETQYF | once | 17 | TRBJ2-5 | TRBV7-3 | .
TGCGCCAGCAGCTGGGGGGGTACCGGGGAGCTGTTTTTT | CASSWGGTGELFF | . | 13 | TRBJ2-2 | TRBV5-1 | TRBD2
TGTGCCAGCAGTCGGACTAGATTCACCGGGGAGCTGTTTTTT | CASSRTRFTGELFF | . | 14 | TRBJ2-2 | TRBV6-1 | TRBD2
TGTGCCAGCAGCTTAAATTCCCAGGGTAGTGGCTACACCTTC | CASSLNSQGSGYTF | . | 14 | TRBJ1-2 | TRBV7-3 | .
TGTGCCAGCAGTTTATCTCCGGGGACATACGAGCAGTACTTC | CASSLSPGTYEQYF | . | 14 | TRBJ2-7 | TRBV27 | .
TGCGCCAGCAGCCAAGGGCGGGGGGCCTACGAGCAGTACTTC | CASSQGRGAYEQYF | once | 14 | TRBJ2-7 | TRBV4-1 | TRBD2
TGTGCCAGCAGCGTAGTGGGACTAGCGGGAGAAAATGAGCAGTTCTTC | CASSVVGLAGENEQFF | . | 16 | TRBJ2-1 | TRBV9 | TRBD2
TGTGCCAGCAGCTTCGTAGCGGGATCAACAGATACGCAGTATTTT | CASSFVAGSTDTQYF | . | 15 | TRBJ2-3 | TRBV7-9 | TRBD2
TGTGCCAGCAGCCCTGATCGAGCGGCAGCTCCCTACGAGCAGTACTTC | CASSPDRAAAPYEQYF | . | 16 | TRBJ2-7 | TRBV4-2 | .
TGTGCCAGCAGCTTGGCAGGGGGCAACGAGCAGTACTTC | CASSLAGGNEQYF | . | 13 | TRBJ2-7 | TRBV5-4 | TRBD1
TGTGCCAGCAGGGGGAGTGAAAAACTGTTTTTT | CASRGSEKLFF | . | 11 | TRBJ1-4 | TRBV28 | .
TGCGCCAGCAGACGGAGTCAGAGCGATGAGCAGTTCTTC | CASRRSQSDEQFF | . | 13 | TRBJ2-1 | TRBV5-1 | .
TGTGCCAGCAGTGATCACAGGGGAGGCCAGCCCCAGCATTTT | CASSDHRGGQPQHF | . | 14 | TRBJ1-5 | TRBV2 | TRBD1